This T cell receptor beta chain came from a study of identical twins. From germline, CDR1 is SGHNT and CDR2 YYREEE (reference sequence). V was trimmed by 0 bases and J by 7 bases, leaving 14 bases between them. There are 15 residues in the CDR3. This clonotype has a single count. MiXCR, run by TCRdb on the 5' RACE reads, gives a single entry per CDR3 protein. The sample records approximately 700,000 distinct CDR3 sequences, 18% being singletons. These records were also assigned to another study, of T cells expressing NK-cell markers. This second report adds: Leadership of the CD3+CD56-NKG2C+ fraction also belonged to these clonotypes in a few donors.

The V call is TRBV5-4, the J call TRBJ2-1; D remains ambiguous. This sequence was found in a woman between 18 and 29 years old in good health. The specimen sequenced was PBMCs. CDR3 sequence (DNA): TGTGCCAGCAGCTTGGCGGATAACGTGGGGAATGAGCAGTTCTTC. It codes for CASSLADNVGNEQFF.